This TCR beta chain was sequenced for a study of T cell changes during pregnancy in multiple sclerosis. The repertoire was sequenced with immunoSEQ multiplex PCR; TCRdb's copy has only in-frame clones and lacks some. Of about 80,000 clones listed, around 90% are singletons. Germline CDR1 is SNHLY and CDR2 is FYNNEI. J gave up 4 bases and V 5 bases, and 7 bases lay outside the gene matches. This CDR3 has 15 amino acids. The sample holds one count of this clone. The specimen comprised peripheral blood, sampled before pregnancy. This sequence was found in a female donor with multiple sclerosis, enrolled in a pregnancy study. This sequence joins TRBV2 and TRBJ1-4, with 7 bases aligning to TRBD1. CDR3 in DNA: TGTGCCAGCAGTTATGGGACAGACCTTAATGAAAAACTGTTTTTT. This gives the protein CASSYGTDLNEKLFF.